The entry below gives a single TCR beta chain sequence along with its context. How the authors handled the data: Amplification of reference gene primers was used by the study to estimate nucleated cell counts. Here immunoSEQ multiplex PCR was the method, and the copy in TCRdb shows in-frame clones only, minus some. V and J calls plus clone size are reproduced from that table; the DNA served to infer D and trimming. The sample contains more than 85,000 clones, about four fifths of which appear only once. Trimming removed 5 bases from V and 1 base from J, with 5 bases in between. Germline CDR1 reads KGHSH; CDR2 reads LQKENI. The length of the CDR3 is 13 residues. This entry belongs to a study of blood T cell repertoires in COVID-19. Study-wide background: COVID-19 samples from acute and convalescent phases originated in the United States, Italy and Spain.

The sample was peripheral blood. This TCR derives from a woman aged 80 or older with acute or convalescent COVID-19. The chain joins TRBV18 to TRBJ2-2; D is ambiguous. CDR3 in amino acids: CASSGLNTGELFF. CDR3 nucleotides: TGTGCCAGCTCAGGCCTGAACACCGGGGAGCTGTTTTTT.